This T cell receptor (beta chain) was captured in a study of blood T cell repertoires in COVID-19. Study at large: The cDNA or gDNA used as material had been derived from T cells, B-cell-depleted T cells, or PBMCs.

Generated by immunoSEQ multiplex PCR, the TCRdb table keeps only in-frame clones and is missing some. This sample carries some 370,000 clones, 89% of them seen once, and the ten largest clones take over 1%. CDR1 is ENHRY and CDR2 is SYGVKD in the germline V gene. This CDR3 contains 14 residues. V dropped 3 bases and J dropped 3 bases, with 11 bases sitting between them. The chain employs TRBV10-3 and TRBJ1-2; no clear D gene. The TCR originated in a man in his forties or fifties with acute or convalescent COVID-19. The specimen was peripheral blood. CDR3 region: CAISDGIVDYGYTF. CDR3 nucleotides: TGTGCCATCAGTGACGGGATCGTTGACTATGGCTACACCTTC.